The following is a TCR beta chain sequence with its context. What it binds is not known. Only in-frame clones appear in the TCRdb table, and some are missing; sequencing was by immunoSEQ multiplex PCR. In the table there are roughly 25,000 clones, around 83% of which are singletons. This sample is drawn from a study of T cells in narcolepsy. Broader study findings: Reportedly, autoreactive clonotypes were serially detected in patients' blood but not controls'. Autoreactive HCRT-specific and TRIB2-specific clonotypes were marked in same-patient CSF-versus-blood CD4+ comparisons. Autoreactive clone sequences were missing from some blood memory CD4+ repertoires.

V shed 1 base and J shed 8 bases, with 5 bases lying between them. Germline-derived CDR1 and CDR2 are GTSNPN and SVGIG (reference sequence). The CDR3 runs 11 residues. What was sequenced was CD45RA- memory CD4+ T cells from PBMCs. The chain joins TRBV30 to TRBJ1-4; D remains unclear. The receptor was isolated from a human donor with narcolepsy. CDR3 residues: CAWSAREKLFF. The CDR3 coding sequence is TGTGCCTGGAGTGCTAGAGAAAAACTGTTTTTT.